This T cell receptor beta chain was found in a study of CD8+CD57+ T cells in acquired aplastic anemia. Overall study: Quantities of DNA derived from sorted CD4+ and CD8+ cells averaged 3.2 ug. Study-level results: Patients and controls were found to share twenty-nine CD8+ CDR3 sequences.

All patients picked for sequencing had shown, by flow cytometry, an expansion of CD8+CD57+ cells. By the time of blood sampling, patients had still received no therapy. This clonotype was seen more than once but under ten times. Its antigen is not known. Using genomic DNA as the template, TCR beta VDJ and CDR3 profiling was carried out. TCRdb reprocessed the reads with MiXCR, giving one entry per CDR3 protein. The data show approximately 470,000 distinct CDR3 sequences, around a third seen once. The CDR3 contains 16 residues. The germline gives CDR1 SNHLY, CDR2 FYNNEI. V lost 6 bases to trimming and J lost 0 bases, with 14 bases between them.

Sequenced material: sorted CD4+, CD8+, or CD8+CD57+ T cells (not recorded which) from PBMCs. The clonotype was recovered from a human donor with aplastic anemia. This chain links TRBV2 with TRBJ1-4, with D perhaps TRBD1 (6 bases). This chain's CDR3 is CASSHRETATNEKLFF. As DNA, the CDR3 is TGTGCCAGCAGCCACAGGGAGACGGCAACTAATGAAAAACTGTTTTTT.